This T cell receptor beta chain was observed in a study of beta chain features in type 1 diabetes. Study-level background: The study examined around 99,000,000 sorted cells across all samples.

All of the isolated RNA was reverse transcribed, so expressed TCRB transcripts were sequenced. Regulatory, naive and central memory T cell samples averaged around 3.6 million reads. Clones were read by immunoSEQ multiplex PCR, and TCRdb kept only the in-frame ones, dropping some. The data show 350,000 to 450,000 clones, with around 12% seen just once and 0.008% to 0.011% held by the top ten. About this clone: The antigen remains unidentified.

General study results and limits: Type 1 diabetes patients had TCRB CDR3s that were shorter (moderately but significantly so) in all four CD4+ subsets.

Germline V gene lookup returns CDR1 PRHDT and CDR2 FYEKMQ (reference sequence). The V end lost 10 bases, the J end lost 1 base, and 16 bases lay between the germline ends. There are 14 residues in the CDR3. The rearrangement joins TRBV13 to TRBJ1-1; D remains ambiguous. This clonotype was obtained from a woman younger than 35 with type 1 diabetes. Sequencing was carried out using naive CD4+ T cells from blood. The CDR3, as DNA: TGTGCCACCCGAAGCGTACGAGGGAACACTGAAGCTTTCTTT. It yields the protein CATRSVRGNTEAFF.